The source of this T cell receptor beta chain is a study of T cells expressing NK-cell markers. Regarding the study as a whole: Similarly, these clonotypes led the CD3+CD56-NKG2C+ fraction as well in a few donors.

The CDR3 runs 16 residues. The V gene's germline CDR1 is LNHNV and CDR2 YYDKDF (reference sequence). As for this clonotype: The target antigen is unknown.

TCRdb reprocessed the 5' RACE reads and stores each CDR3 protein as one record, lacking DNA. This table lists 500,000 to 700,000 distinct CDR3 sequences. This rearrangement joins TRBV15 to TRBJ1-2; the TRBD1 assignment by TCRdb is unverifiable without DNA. Input material: blood T cells: a sorted CD56 or NKG2C T cell subset, CD4+ or CD8+ T cells, or bulk PBMC T cells (not recorded which). The TCR was taken from a man younger than 35 in good health. CDR3: CATSSPGTGGDYGYTF.